Listed here are 22 T cell receptor beta chains from one sample, sequenced in a study of blood T cell repertoires in COVID-19. Libraries were prepared by immunoSEQ multiplex PCR; TCRdb keeps only in-frame clonotypes and omits some of them. The sample yields about 130,000 clones, about four fifths seen once. Material for sequencing was peripheral blood. These receptors were obtained from an elderly woman with acute or convalescent COVID-19.

The chain recombines TRBV11-1 with TRBJ1-1; 7 positions match TRBD1. The CDR3 sequence is 12 residues long. Trimming removed 2 bases from V and 8 bases from J; junction bases left unmatched: 2. Per germline, CDR1 SGHAT and CDR2 FQDESV (reference sequence). CDR3 loop: CASSLQDREAFF. CDR3 in DNA: TGTGCCAGCAGCTTACAGGACAGGGAAGCTTTCTTT.

The V gene is TRBV25-1, the J gene TRBJ1-2, with D perhaps TRBD1 (5 bases). The CDR3 sequence is 16 residues long. The V gene lost 3 bases and the J gene lost 4 bases, with 18 bases spanning the gap. Looked up from germline, CDR1 is MGHDK and CDR2 is SYGVNS. The CDR3 here is CASSDNYRGDSYGYTF. In DNA, the CDR3 is TGTGCCAGCAGTGACAATTATAGGGGCGACTCCTATGGCTACACCTTC.

The chain carries TRBV24-1 and TRBJ2-3, with D perhaps TRBD2 (6 bases). The CDR3 extends over 15 amino acids. Trimming removed 3 bases from V and 2 bases from J, with 11 bases in between. The V gene's germline CDR1 is KGHDR and CDR2 SFDVKD. The CDR3 loop is CATSDPGASTDTQYF. DNA of the CDR3: TGTGCCACCAGTGATCCGGGAGCCTCCACAGATACGCAGTATTTT.

This chain connects TRBV2 to TRBJ1-2, with a tentative D call TRBD1 (6 bases). The V gene lost 3 bases and the J gene lost 3 bases, with 11 bases spanning the gap. This CDR3 is built from 14 residues. The germline V gene encodes CDR1 SNHLY and CDR2 FYNNEI. CDR3 DNA: TGTGCCAGCAGTGAGTTCAGGGGAGACTATGGCTACACCTTC. This encodes CASSEFRGDYGYTF.

The chain recombines TRBV6-5 with TRBJ2-7, with unresolved D. Germline V CDR1 and CDR2: MNHEY, SVGAGI. The CDR3 has 14 residues. V lost 0 bases and J 3 bases, leaving 9 bases between the germline ends. The CDR3 nucleotides read TGTGCCAGCAGTTACTCATCCAGGATCTACGAGCAGTACTTC. It translates to CASSYSSRIYEQYF.

The rearrangement joins TRBV5-4 to TRBJ2-1; D ambiguous. Per germline, CDR1 SGHNT and CDR2 YYREEE (reference sequence). V was shortened by 4 bases and J by 7 bases, with 9 bases between the two germline ends. The CDR3 has 12 residues. CDR3 coding DNA: TGTGCCAGCAGCCTCGGTATGAATGAGCAGTTCTTC. It specifies CASSLGMNEQFF. Together with reference TRBV5-4 and TRBJ2-1, the CDR3 gives the full variable domain: ETGVTQSPTHLIKTRGQQVTLRCSSQSGHNTVSWYQQALGQGPQFIFQYYREEENGRGNFPPRFSGLQFPNYSSELNVNALELDDSALYLCASSLGMNEQFFGPGTRLTVL.

The chain joins TRBV9 to TRBJ1-1; TRBD1 agrees at 9 bases. The V and J ends lost 0 bases and 1 base, in that order; junction bases with no gene match: 1. The germline V gene encodes CDR1 SGDLS and CDR2 YYNGEE. The CDR3 is made up of 15 amino acids. The CDR3 coding sequence is TGTGCCAGCAGCGTAGGGGGACAGGGGAACACTGAAGCTTTCTTT. Translated: CASSVGGQGNTEAFF. Looking up the rest from reference TRBV9 and TRBJ1-1 gives the full variable domain: DSGVTQTPKHLITATGQRVTLRCSPRSGDLSVYWYQQSLDQGLQFLIQYYNGEERAKGNILERFSAQQFPDLHSELNLSSLELGDSALYFCASSVGGQGNTEAFFGQGTRLTVV.

The chain combines TRBV3-1 (or the pseudogene TRBV3-2) with TRBJ2-7; 7 nucleotides align to TRBD2. This CDR3 contains 14 residues. The junction had 4 bases not matched to a gene; V was cut back by 5 bases and J by 0 bases. From germline, CDR1 is LGHDT and CDR2 YNNKEL (reference sequence). CDR3 bases: TGTGCCAGCAGCGCACCGGGAGGCTCCTACGAGCAGTACTTC. Translation gives CASSAPGGSYEQYF.

The chain couples TRBV5-1 to TRBJ1-4, with 8 nucleotides matching TRBD1. CDR1 and CDR2 from the germline V gene are SGHRS and YFSETQ. V shed 3 bases, J shed 5 bases, and the junction held 3 bases outside the gene matches. The CDR3 has 14 residues. The CDR3 DNA follows: TGCGCCAGCAGCTCGGGACAGGTGAATGAAAAACTGTTTTTT. Translation gives CASSSGQVNEKLFF.

The chain carries TRBV6-1 and TRBJ2-1; 10 bases align to TRBD2. Germline V CDR1 and CDR2: MNHNS, SASEGT. This CDR3 is 16 amino acids long. The V segment lost 2 bases and the J segment 7 bases; nucleotides outside the gene matches: 8. The CDR3 sequence is CASSETGAGGINEQFF. The CDR3 region has the DNA TGTGCCAGCAGTGAAACAGGAGCGGGGGGGATAAATGAGCAGTTCTTC.

The chain has TRBV5-1 and TRBJ1-1; D gene uncertain. CDR1 SGHRS and CDR2 YFSETQ come from the germline V gene. With 2 bases removed from V and 1 base from J, the gap between germline ends came to 6 bases. This CDR3 has 13 residues. DNA of the CDR3: TGCGCCAGCAGCTTCGTGAGGAACACTGAAGCTTTCTTT. Amino acids: CASSFVRNTEAFF.

The CDR3 region is CATAKGDRRGQPQHF. The DNA for the CDR3 is TGTGCCACCGCAAAGGGGGACAGAAGGGGTCAGCCCCAGCATTTT. V usage is TRBV15 and J usage is TRBJ1-5, with TRBD1 matching 7 bases. This CDR3 is 15 amino acids long. The V gene's germline CDR1 is LNHNV and CDR2 YYDKDF (reference sequence). The V gene end was trimmed by 8 bases and the J gene end by 6 bases; junction bases not matched to a gene: 13.

The J gene is TRBJ2-3, the V gene TRBV30; 9 bases align to TRBD1. V trimming: 1 base; J trimming: 0 bases; junction bases outside the gene matches: 20. This CDR3 has 21 residues. The germline V gene encodes CDR1 GTSNPN and CDR2 SVGIG (reference sequence). DNA for the CDR3: TGTGCCTGGAGTGGATCACAGGGGGCGATAACGCAAGGGTCGAGCACAGATACGCAGTATTTT. This translates into CAWSGSQGAITQGSSTDTQYF.

Here the CDR3 DNA reads TGTGCCAGCAGCGCGATAATCCATCAGCCCCAGCATTTT. Amino acids: CASSAIIHQPQHF. The rearrangement joins TRBV6-5 to TRBJ1-5; D remains unclear. Germline V gene data show CDR1 as MNHEY and CDR2 as SVGAGI. This CDR3 is built from 13 residues. V was pared by 6 bases and J by 5 bases, with 11 bases between.

V is TRBV6-4 and J is TRBJ2-2, with 9 bases identical to TRBD1. This CDR3 is 16 amino acids long. Per germline, CDR1 MRHNA and CDR2 SNTAGT. Trimming cost V 6 bases and J 0 bases; bases outside gene matches: 5. The CDR3 bases are TGTGCCAGCAGCAAGGACAGGGGCGCGAACACCGGGGAGCTGTTTTTT. Translating gives CASSKDRGANTGELFF.

The chain carries TRBV2 and TRBJ1-5, with TRBD1 as a possible D gene (6 bases). V shed 6 bases and J shed 1 base, with 13 bases lying between them. Germline-derived CDR1 and CDR2 are SNHLY and FYNNEI. This CDR3 has 15 residues. CDR3 sequence reads: CASRPRDKSNQPQHF. CDR3 in DNA: TGTGCCAGCAGGCCCCGGGACAAAAGCAATCAGCCCCAGCATTTT.

The V call is TRBV11-1, the J call TRBJ1-6, with 7 positions matching TRBD1. There are 15 residues in the CDR3. The V gene's germline CDR1 is SGHAT and CDR2 FQDESV (reference sequence). The junction had 5 bases not matched to a gene; V was cut back by 2 bases and J by 7 bases. The DNA of the CDR3 is TGTGCCAGCAGCTTAAGAGGGGGCGGGAATTCACCCCTCCACTTT. The encoded protein is CASSLRGGGNSPLHF.

This rearrangement joins TRBV13 to TRBJ2-5; 14 bases fit TRBD2. This CDR3 comprises 17 residues. From germline, CDR1 is PRHDT and CDR2 FYEKMQ (reference sequence). V lost 5 bases and J lost 6; bases outside the gene matches: 11. For the CDR3, the DNA is TGTGCCAGCAGCCTCCGACTAGCGGGGGGGCCGGGAAAGACCCAGTACTTC. Its protein is CASSLRLAGGPGKTQYF.

This chain links TRBV20-1 with TRBJ1-3, with D perhaps matching TRBD1 (5 bases). The CDR3 extends over 15 amino acids. V was clipped by 5 bases and J by 2 bases, with 16 bases between them. Germline V gene sequence: CDR1 DFQATT, CDR2 SNEGSKA (reference sequence). This CDR3 is CSARDAGFTGNTIYF. The CDR3 region has the DNA TGCAGTGCTCGTGACGCAGGGTTCACTGGAAACACCATATATTTT.

CDR3 residues: CSVEDQGPSTDTQYF. The CDR3 DNA is TGCAGCGTTGAAGACCAGGGTCCCAGCACAGATACGCAGTATTTT. V gene TRBV29-1 combines with J gene TRBJ2-3, with TRBD1 as a possible D gene (5 bases). The CDR3 has 15 residues. Looked up from germline, CDR1 is SQVTM and CDR2 is ANQGSEA. V was pared by 0 bases and J by 0 bases, with 10 bases between.

This chain joins TRBV2 and TRBJ1-2; 9 bases are shared with TRBD1. This CDR3 region has 14 residues. V gave up 7 bases and J gave up 0 bases; unmatched junction bases: 3. Germline-derived CDR1 and CDR2 are SNHLY and FYNNEI. The CDR3 region is CASKGTGTNYGYTF. DNA for the CDR3: TGTGCCAGCAAAGGGACAGGGACTAACTATGGCTACACCTTC.

The chain is built from TRBV2 and TRBJ2-5; possibly TRBD2 for D (5 bases). CDR1 is SNHLY and CDR2 is FYNNEI in the germline V gene. The CDR3 length is 14 residues. The V gene lost 6 bases and the J gene lost 2 bases, with 13 bases spanning the gap. The CDR3 sequence: CASRDAGTQETQYF. The CDR3 bases are TGTGCCAGCAGGGATGCGGGCACGCAAGAGACCCAGTACTTC.